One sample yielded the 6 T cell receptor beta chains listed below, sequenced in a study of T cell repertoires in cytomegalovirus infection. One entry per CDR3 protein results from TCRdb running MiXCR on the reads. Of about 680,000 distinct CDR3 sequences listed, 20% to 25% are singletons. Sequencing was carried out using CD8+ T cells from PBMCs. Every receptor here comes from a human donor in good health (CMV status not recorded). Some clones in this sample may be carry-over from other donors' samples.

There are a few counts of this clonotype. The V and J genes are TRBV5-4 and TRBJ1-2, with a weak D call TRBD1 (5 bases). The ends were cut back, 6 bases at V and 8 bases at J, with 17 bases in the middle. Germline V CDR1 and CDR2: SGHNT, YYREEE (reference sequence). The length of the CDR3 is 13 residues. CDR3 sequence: CASTTRGAEGYTF. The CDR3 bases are TGTGCCAGCACCACCCGCGGGGCGGAAGGCTACACCTTC.

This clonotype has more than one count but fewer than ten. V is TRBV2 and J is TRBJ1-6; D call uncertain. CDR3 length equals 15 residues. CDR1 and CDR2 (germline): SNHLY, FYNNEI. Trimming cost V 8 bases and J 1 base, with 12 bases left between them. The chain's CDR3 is CASRDLQSYNSPLHF. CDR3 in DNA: TGTGCCAGCCGAGATCTCCAGTCCTATAATTCACCCCTCCACTTT.

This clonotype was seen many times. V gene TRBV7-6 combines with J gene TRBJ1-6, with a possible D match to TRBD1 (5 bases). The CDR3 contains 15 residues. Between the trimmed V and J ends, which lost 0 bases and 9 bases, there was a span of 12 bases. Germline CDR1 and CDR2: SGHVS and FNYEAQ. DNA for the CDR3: TGTGCCAGCAGCTTAGCGGCAGGGAAAATTTCACCCCTCCACTTT. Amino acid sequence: CASSLAAGKISPLHF.

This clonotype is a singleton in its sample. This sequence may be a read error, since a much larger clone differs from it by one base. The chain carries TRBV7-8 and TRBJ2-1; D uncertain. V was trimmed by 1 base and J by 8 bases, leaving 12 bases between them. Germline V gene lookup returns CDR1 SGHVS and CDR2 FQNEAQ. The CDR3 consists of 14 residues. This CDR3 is CASSLEPRLDEQFF. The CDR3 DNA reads TGTGCCAGCAGCTTAGAACCGAGGTTAGATGAGCAGTTCTTC.

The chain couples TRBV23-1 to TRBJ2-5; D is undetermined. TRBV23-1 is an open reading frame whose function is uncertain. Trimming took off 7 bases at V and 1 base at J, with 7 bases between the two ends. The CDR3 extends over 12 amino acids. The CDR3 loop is CASKTTQETQYF. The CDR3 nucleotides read TGCGCCAGCAAGACAACCCAAGAGACCCAGTACTTC.

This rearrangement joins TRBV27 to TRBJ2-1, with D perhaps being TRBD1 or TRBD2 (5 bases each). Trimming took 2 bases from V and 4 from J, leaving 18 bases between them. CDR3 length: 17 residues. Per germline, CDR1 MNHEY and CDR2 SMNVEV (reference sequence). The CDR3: CASSLGGATGPYNEQFF. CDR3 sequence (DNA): TGTGCCAGCAGTTTAGGGGGAGCGACTGGGCCTTACAATGAGCAGTTCTTC.